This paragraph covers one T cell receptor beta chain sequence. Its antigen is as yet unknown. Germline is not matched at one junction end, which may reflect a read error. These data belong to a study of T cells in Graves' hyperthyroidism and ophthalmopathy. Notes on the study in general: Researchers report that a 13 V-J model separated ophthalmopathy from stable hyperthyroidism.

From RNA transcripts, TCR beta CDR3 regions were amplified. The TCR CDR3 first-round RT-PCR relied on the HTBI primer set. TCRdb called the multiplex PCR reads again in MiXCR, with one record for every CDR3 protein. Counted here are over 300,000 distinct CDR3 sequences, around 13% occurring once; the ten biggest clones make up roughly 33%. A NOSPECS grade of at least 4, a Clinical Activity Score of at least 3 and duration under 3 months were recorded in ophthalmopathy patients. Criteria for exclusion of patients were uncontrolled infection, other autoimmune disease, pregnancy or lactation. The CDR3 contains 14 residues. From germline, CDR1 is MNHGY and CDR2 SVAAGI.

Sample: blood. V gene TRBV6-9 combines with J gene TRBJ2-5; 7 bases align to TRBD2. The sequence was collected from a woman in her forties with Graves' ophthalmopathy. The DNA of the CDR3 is TGTGCCAGCAGTTTGGGGGGGACCCAAGAGGCCCAGTACTTC. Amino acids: CASSLGGTQEAQYF.